The present entry profiles one TCR beta chain with its context. The target antigen is unknown. The germline V gene encodes CDR1 KGHDR and CDR2 SFDVKD. This CDR3 region has 17 residues. Trimming shortened V by 3 bases and J by 0 bases, and 13 bases separated the two germline ends. In the source study's methods: Construction of a distant-metastasis classifier for papillary thyroid cancer relied on CDR3 differences across clinicopathological groups. MiXCR reprocessed the PCR reads for TCRdb. The V and J calls follow TCRdb's processing rather than the paper's. The data hold roughly 4,400 clones, with about 33% observed a single time. Every patient underwent thyroid surgery untreated. This sample stems from a study of metastatic and nonmetastatic thyroid tumors. Study in general: Repertoire comparisons spanned blood and tumor or nodule tissue from malignant and benign thyroid patients. Study-level points and caveats: Relative to benign nodules, malignant thyroid tumors were reportedly characterized by significantly elevated TCR beta diversity in blood and tumor.

The TCR was taken from a female donor with papillary thyroid cancer or a benign thyroid nodule (not recorded which). Some clones in this sample may be carry-over from other donors' samples. This chain joins TRBV24-1 and TRBJ2-2; the D gene is possibly TRBD1 (5 bases). Material: adjacent normal tissue. CDR3 protein: CATSDPQGCANTGELFF. The CDR3, as DNA: TGTGCCACCAGTGATCCCCAGGGCTGTGCGAACACCGGGGAGCTGTTTTTT.